The 22 T cell receptor beta chains below all came from one sample that was sequenced in a study of post-analysis software for immune sequencing data. Study observations and caveats: The five TRBV segments detected at higher frequency in patients than in controls included TRBV5-6, TRBV5-1 and TRBV20-1.

Tagging with unique molecular identifiers was a feature of the TCR beta cDNA libraries. TCRdb reprocessed the PCR reads via MiXCR and lists one record per CDR3 protein. This sample yields about half a million distinct CDR3 sequences, of which around a third are seen a single time; 4.5% to 7.5% belongs to the top ten. Antigens for these TCRs are unknown. Sequences were obtained from blood. The receptors were sampled from a girl younger than 18 with multiple sclerosis.

CDR3 residues: CSARAGQGVGEQYF. DNA for the CDR3: TGCAGTGCTAGAGCCGGACAGGGCGTAGGCGAGCAGTACTTC. V is TRBV20-1 and J is TRBJ2-7; the match to TRBD1 covers 8 bases. The CDR3 is made up of 14 amino acids. After removal of 1 base from V and 6 bases from J, the junction contained 8 bases not matched to a gene. The germline V gene has CDR1 DFQATT and CDR2 SNEGSKA (reference sequence).

This clonotype was seen ten or more times. The CDR3 is CSVEQANYGYTF. CDR3 DNA: TGCAGCGTTGAACAGGCTAACTATGGCTACACCTTC. The chain has TRBV29-1 and TRBJ1-2; no clear D gene. This CDR3 is built from 12 residues. V lost 2 bases to trimming and J lost 0 bases, with 4 bases between them. Germline values: CDR1 SQVTM, CDR2 ANQGSEA.

In this sample, this clonotype turned up a few times. This rearrangement joins TRBV5-1 to TRBJ1-1; the match to TRBD1 covers 8 bases. V shed 2 bases and J 11 bases; nucleotides not matched to a gene: 11. The V gene's germline CDR1 is SGHRS and CDR2 YFSETQ. This CDR3 spans 14 amino acids. This CDR3 is CASSFTGTGFGAFF. The CDR3 nucleotides read TGCGCCAGCAGCTTTACCGGGACAGGATTTGGGGCTTTCTTT.

The CDR3 region is CACCPGGEDIQYF. CDR3 DNA: TGTGCCTGCTGTCCCGGGGGGGAAGACATTCAGTACTTC. The chain combines TRBV13 with TRBJ2-4, with 8 bases that match TRBD2. V lost 11 bases and J lost 8; bases outside the gene matches: 11. The CDR3 is made up of 13 amino acids. Germline V CDR1 and CDR2: PRHDT, FYEKMQ (reference sequence).

In this sample, this clonotype turned up a few times. The genes are TRBV12-3 or TRBV12-4 and TRBJ1-4; unclear D gene. CDR3 length: 14 residues. Trimming left V 2 bases short and J 8 bases short, with 12 bases between. The CDR3 DNA follows: TGTGCCAGCAGTTTAAGCACAGAGCTGGAAAAACTGTTTTTT. Translation gives CASSLSTELEKLFF.

The rearrangement links TRBV11-2 to TRBJ1-4; perhaps TRBD1 as D (6 bases). The V gene's germline CDR1 is SGHAT and CDR2 FQNNGV. With 5 bases removed from V and 0 bases from J, the gap between germline ends came to 16 bases. The CDR3 covers 17 residues. As DNA, the CDR3 is TGTGCCAGCAGCCGATCGGACAGCTATGCAACTAATGAAAAACTGTTTTTT. Translated, it gives CASSRSDSYATNEKLFF.

The rearrangement uses TRBV25-1 and TRBJ2-1, with TRBD2 as a possible D gene (6 bases). The V gene lost 3 bases and the J gene lost 4 bases, with 13 bases spanning the gap. Germline V CDR1 and CDR2: MGHDK, SYGVNS. The CDR3 loop spans 15 amino acids. Here the CDR3 DNA reads TGTGCCAGCAGTGATCGGGGGTTTTCGTACAATGAGCAGTTCTTC. Translating it yields CASSDRGFSYNEQFF.

The V and J genes are TRBV24-1 and TRBJ1-2; D ambiguous. This CDR3 is 13 amino acids long. V gave up 1 base and J gave up 6 bases, with 8 bases separating them. Germline V lookup: CDR1 KGHDR, CDR2 SFDVKD. This CDR3 is CATSDFPRDGYTF. CDR3 in DNA: TGTGCCACCAGTGATTTTCCCCGAGATGGCTACACCTTC.

In its sample, this clonotype was seen a few times. The chain is built from TRBV5-1 and TRBJ2-5; the match to TRBD2 covers 11 bases. V trimming: 7 bases; J trimming: 4 bases; junction bases outside the gene matches: 9. The length of the CDR3 is 15 residues. Germline loops: CDR1 SGHRS, CDR2 YFSETQ. CDR3 nucleotide sequence: TGCGCCAGCGGAACGGGGACTAGCGGTTTAGAGACCCAGTACTTC. Its translation is CASGTGTSGLETQYF.

V and J are TRBV28 and TRBJ2-7; weak D call: TRBD1 (8 bases). Germline-derived CDR1 and CDR2 are MDHEN and SYDVKM. V was cut by 6 bases and J by 2 bases, with 17 bases left in between. The CDR3 is 15 amino acids. The CDR3 DNA follows: TGTGCCAGCAGCTATGGACAGGGAGGGACCTACGAGCAGTACTTC. It encodes CASSYGQGGTYEQYF. The variable domain in full, with the rest retrieved from reference TRBV28 and TRBJ2-7, is DVKVTQSSRYLVKRTGEKVFLECVQDMDHENMFWYRQDPGLGLRLIYFSYDVKMKEKGDIPEGYSVSREKKERFSLILESASTNQTSMYLCASSYGQGGTYEQYFGPGTRLTVT.

The rearrangement links TRBV6-5 to TRBJ1-4; possibly TRBD1 for D (5 bases). Germline assignment: CDR1 MNHEY and CDR2 SVGAGI. V was trimmed by 0 bases and J by 11 bases, leaving 13 bases between them. The CDR3 runs to 14 residues. The CDR3 nucleotides are TGTGCCAGCAGTTACTCCGGCAGGGTGGGGAAACTGTTTTTT. Amino acids: CASSYSGRVGKLFF.

This CDR3 is CASSPITAGGSNQPQHF. The CDR3 coding sequence is TGTGCCAGCAGCCCAATTACGGCCGGGGGTAGCAATCAGCCCCAGCATTTT. The V call is TRBV28, the J call TRBJ1-5; possibly TRBD1 for D (5 bases). Trimming took 6 bases from V and 0 from J, leaving 18 bases between them. Looked up from germline, CDR1 is MDHEN and CDR2 is SYDVKM. This CDR3 region has 17 residues.

The rearrangement links TRBV12-3 or TRBV12-4 to TRBJ2-3; no clear D. This CDR3 has 11 residues. V lost 4 bases, J lost 6 bases, and 5 bases lay in between. The CDR3 DNA is TGTGCCAGCAGTTATGAGGATACGCAGTATTTT. The encoded protein is CASSYEDTQYF.

Only a few counts were recorded for this clonotype. V usage is TRBV29-1 and J usage is TRBJ2-1; 7 bases line up with TRBD1. The DNA matches TRBJ2-7 better at its end, which makes the J call doubtful. CDR3 size: 14 residues. Germline V gene data show CDR1 as SQVTM and CDR2 as ANQGSEA. The CDR3: CSTPRDSSYNEQYF. CDR3 bases: TGCAGCACCCCTCGGGACAGCTCCTACAATGAGCAGTACTTC.

This clonotype has a handful of counts. The chain has TRBV11-2 and TRBJ2-6; D possibly corresponds to TRBD2 (6 bases). The CDR3 loop spans 18 amino acids. Germline CDR1 SGHAT, CDR2 FQNNGV. V was trimmed by 2 bases and J by 2 bases, leaving 16 bases between them. CDR3 loop: CASSLRLGRTTGANVLTF. Written as DNA, the CDR3 is TGTGCCAGCAGCTTAAGGTTAGGCAGGACTACTGGGGCCAACGTCCTGACTTTC.

The chain uses TRBV6-5 and TRBJ1-1, with TRBD1 matching over 8 bases. CDR1 and CDR2 (germline): MNHEY, SVGAGI. V was pared by 8 bases and J by 4 bases, with 12 bases of the junction left unmatched. The CDR3 has 15 amino acids. The CDR3: CASANPGQGATEAFF. The DNA for the CDR3 is TGTGCCAGCGCAAACCCCGGACAGGGCGCCACTGAAGCTTTCTTT.

In its sample, this clonotype was seen a few times. The V and J genes are TRBV2 and TRBJ1-2, with unresolved D. Between the trimmed V and J ends, which lost 6 bases and 5 bases, there was a span of 7 bases. CDR1 and CDR2 (germline): SNHLY, FYNNEI. The CDR3 has 11 residues. Written as DNA, the CDR3 is TGTGCCAGCAGCGGGGAGTATGGCTACACCTTC. The encoded protein is CASSGEYGYTF.

In this sample, this clonotype turned up a few times. The chain carries TRBV5-1 and TRBJ2-1, with TRBD1 matching 9 bases. CDR3 size: 16 residues. V lost 2 bases, J lost 9 bases, and 12 bases stayed unmatched. CDR1 SGHRS and CDR2 YFSETQ come from the germline V gene. The CDR3 sequence: CASSFHGQGTLGEQFF. CDR3 DNA sequence: TGCGCCAGCAGCTTCCACGGACAGGGGACCCTGGGTGAGCAGTTCTTC. Full variable domain (missing parts from reference TRBV5-1 and TRBJ2-1): KAGVTQTPRYLIKTRGQQVTLSCSPISGHRSVSWYQQTPGQGLQFLFEYFSETQRNKGNFPGRFSGRQFSNSRSEMNVSTLELGDSALYLCASSFHGQGTLGEQFFGPGTRLTVL.

A few counts support this clonotype. The CDR3 sequence: CASSFIGPRGGYTF. In nucleotides, the CDR3 is TGTGCCAGCAGTTTTATCGGACCACGAGGAGGCTACACCTTC. The chain carries TRBV28 and TRBJ1-2; D is ambiguous. Per germline, CDR1 MDHEN and CDR2 SYDVKM. This CDR3 contains 14 residues. Trimming left V 3 bases short and J 8 bases short, with 16 bases between.

The chain uses TRBV6-2 or TRBV6-3 and TRBJ2-1, with 10 nucleotides matching TRBD1. With the DNA end fitting TRBJ2-7 better, the J assignment may be wrong. This CDR3 has 15 residues. Germline V gives CDR1 MNHEY, CDR2 SVGEGT. The CDR3 coding sequence is TGTGCCAGCAGTTACGCGGGACAGGGGTACAATGAGCAGTACTTC. Amino acids: CASSYAGQGYNEQYF.

This clonotype is a singleton in its sample. The rearrangement uses TRBV5-1 and TRBJ2-2, with 7 nucleotides matching TRBD2. This CDR3 spans 16 amino acids. V gave up 4 bases and J gave up 3 bases; unmatched junction bases: 9. Germline V gene sequence: CDR1 SGHRS, CDR2 YFSETQ. The DNA of the CDR3 is TGCGCCAGCAGCCCCCATGCGGGGGATGACACCGGGGAGCTGTTTTTT. Translation: CASSPHAGDDTGELFF.

The V call is TRBV11-1, the J call TRBJ2-4; TRBD1 is a possible D gene (6 bases). The CDR3 sequence is 15 residues long. Germline loops: CDR1 SGHAT, CDR2 FQDESV (reference sequence). Trimming took off 4 bases at V and 2 bases at J, with 12 bases between the two ends. CDR3 protein: CASSSDRFTKNIQYF. The CDR3 DNA reads as TGTGCCAGCAGCTCCGACAGGTTCACCAAAAACATTCAGTACTTC.